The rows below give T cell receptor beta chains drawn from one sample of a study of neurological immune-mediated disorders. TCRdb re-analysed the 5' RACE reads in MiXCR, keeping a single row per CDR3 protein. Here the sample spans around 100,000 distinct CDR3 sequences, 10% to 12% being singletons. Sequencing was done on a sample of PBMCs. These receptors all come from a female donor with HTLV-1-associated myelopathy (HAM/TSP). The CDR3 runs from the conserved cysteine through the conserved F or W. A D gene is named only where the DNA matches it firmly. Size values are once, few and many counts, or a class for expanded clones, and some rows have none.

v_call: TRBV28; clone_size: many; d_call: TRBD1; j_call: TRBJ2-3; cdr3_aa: CASSPSTGSGTDTQYF; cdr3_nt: TGTGCCAGCAGTCCATCGACAGGGAGCGGCACAGATACGCAGTATTTT
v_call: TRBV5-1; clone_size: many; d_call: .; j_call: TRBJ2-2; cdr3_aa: CASSPGGNTGELFF; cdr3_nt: TGCGCCAGCAGCCCTGGGGGGAACACCGGGGAGCTGTTTTTT
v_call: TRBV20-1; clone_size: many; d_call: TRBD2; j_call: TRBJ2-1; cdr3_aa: CSARAPTTSGGGDEQFF; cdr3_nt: TGCAGTGCTAGGGCCCCGACGACTAGCGGGGGGGGCGATGAGCAGTTCTTC
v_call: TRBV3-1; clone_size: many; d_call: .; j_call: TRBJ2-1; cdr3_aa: CASSPLQGGSYNEQFF; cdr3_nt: TGTGCCAGCAGCCCACTACAGGGTGGCTCCTACAATGAGCAGTTCTTC
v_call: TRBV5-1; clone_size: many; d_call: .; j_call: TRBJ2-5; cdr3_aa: CASSSGSQETQYF; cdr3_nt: TGCGCCAGCAGCTCGGGGTCCCAAGAGACCCAGTACTTC
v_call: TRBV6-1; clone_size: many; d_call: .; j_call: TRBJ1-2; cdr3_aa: CASSESGGGLRGYTF; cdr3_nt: TGTGCCAGCAGTGAATCCGGGGGGGGGCTTCGAGGCTACACCTTC
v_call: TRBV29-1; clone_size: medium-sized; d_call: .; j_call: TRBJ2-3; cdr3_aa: CSVSGGATDTQYF; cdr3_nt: TGCAGCGTTAGCGGAGGCGCCACAGATACGCAGTATTTT
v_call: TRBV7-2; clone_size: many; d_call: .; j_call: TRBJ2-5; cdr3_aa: CASGFKVKTQYF; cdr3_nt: TGTGCCAGCGGTTTCAAAGTAAAGACCCAGTACTTC
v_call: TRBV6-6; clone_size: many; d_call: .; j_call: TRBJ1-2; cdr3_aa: CASSHGVGYGYTF; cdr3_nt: TGTGCCAGCAGTCATGGTGTGGGCTATGGCTACACCTTC
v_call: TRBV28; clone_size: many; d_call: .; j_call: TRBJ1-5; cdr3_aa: CASSYGTRSQPQHF; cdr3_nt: TGTGCCAGCAGTTATGGCACCCGGAGTCAGCCCCAGCATTTT
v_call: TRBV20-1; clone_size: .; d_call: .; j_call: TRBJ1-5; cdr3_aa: CSARDSGNQPQHF; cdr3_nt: TGCAGTGCTAGAGATTCGGGCAATCAGCCCCAGCATTTT
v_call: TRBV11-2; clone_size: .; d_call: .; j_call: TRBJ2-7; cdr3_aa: CASTQRTSTHEQYF; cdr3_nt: TGTGCCAGCACCCAGCGGACCTCTACCCACGAGCAGTACTTC
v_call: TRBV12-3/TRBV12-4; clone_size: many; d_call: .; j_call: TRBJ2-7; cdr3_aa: CASSLLGHSDVLYEQYF; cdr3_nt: TGTGCCAGCAGTTTACTGGGCCACTCGGACGTTTTGTACGAGCAGTACTTC
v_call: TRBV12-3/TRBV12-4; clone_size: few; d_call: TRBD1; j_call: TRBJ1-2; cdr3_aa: CASSLAGQYGYTF; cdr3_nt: TGTGCCAGCAGTTTAGCGGGACAGTATGGCTACACCTTC
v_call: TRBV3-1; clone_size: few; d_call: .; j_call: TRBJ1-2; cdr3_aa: CASRQRGFYGYTF; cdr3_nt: TGTGCCAGCAGGCAAAGGGGATTCTATGGCTACACCTTC
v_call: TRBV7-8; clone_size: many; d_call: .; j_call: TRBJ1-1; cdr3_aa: CASSLMVMNTEAFF; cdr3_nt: TGTGCCAGCAGCTTGATGGTTATGAACACTGAAGCTTTCTTT
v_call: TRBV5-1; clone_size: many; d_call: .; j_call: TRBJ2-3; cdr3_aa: CASSQPADTQYF; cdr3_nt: TGCGCCAGCAGTCAACCGGCGGATACGCAGTATTTT
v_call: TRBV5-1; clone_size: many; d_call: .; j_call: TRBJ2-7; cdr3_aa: CASSIYRAPESEQYF; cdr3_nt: TGCGCCAGCAGCATATACAGGGCGCCGGAAAGTGAGCAGTACTTC
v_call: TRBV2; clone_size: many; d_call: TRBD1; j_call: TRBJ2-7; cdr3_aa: CASSERGQGSYEQYF; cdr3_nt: TGTGCCAGCAGTGAGAGAGGACAGGGCTCATACGAGCAGTACTTC
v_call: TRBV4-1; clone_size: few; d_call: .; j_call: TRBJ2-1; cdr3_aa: CASSQDVVGLSYNEQFF; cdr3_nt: TGCGCCAGCAGCCAAGACGTTGTGGGACTCTCCTACAATGAGCAGTTCTTC
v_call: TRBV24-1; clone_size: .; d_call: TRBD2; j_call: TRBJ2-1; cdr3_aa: CATSDFGLASEQFF; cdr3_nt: TGTGCCACCAGTGATTTTGGACTAGCTTCTGAGCAGTTCTTC
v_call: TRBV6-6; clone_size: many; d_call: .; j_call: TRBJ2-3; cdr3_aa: CASNGLWAPDTQYF; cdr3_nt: TGTGCCAGCAACGGACTATGGGCGCCAGATACGCAGTATTTT
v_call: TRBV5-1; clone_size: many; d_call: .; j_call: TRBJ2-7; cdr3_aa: CASSIGTALYEQYF; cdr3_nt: TGCGCCAGCAGCATCGGGACGGCATTATACGAGCAGTACTTC
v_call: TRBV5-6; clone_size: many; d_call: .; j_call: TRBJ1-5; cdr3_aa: CASSRGGQPQHF; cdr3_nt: TGTGCCAGCAGCCGGGGAGGTCAGCCCCAGCATTTT
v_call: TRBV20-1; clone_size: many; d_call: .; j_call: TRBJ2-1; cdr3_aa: CSARTNEQFF; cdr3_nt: TGCAGTGCTAGGACCAATGAGCAGTTCTTC
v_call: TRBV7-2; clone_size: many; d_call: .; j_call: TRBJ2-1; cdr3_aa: CASSRYNEQFF; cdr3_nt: TGTGCCAGCAGCCGATACAATGAGCAGTTCTTC
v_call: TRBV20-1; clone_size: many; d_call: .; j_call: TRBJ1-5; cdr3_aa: CSARDREGAGQPQHF; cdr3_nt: TGCAGTGCTAGAGATCGGGAGGGTGCGGGGCAGCCCCAGCATTTT
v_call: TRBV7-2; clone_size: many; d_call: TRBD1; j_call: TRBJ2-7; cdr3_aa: CASSTRQGWDEQYF; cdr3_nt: TGTGCCAGCAGCACAAGACAGGGGTGGGACGAGCAGTACTTC
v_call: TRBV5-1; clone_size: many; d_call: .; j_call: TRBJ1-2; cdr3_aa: CASSFRQDNYGYTF; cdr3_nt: TGCGCCAGCAGCTTCCGACAGGACAACTATGGCTACACCTTC
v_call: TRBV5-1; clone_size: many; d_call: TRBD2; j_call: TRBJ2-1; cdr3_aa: CASSALAGALYNEQFF; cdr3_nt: TGCGCCAGCAGCGCGTTAGCGGGGGCCTTATACAATGAGCAGTTCTTC
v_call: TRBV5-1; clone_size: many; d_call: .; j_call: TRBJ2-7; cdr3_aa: CASSLGLRDQRAYEQYF; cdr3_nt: TGCGCCAGCAGCTTGGGTTTAAGGGACCAAAGAGCCTACGAGCAGTACTTC
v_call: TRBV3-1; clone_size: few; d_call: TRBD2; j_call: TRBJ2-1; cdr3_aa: CASSQDDASGGSGMYNEQFF; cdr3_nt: TGTGCCAGCAGCCAAGATGATGCTAGCGGGGGGTCTGGGATGTACAATGAGCAGTTCTTC
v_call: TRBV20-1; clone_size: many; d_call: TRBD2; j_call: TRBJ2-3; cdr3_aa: CSARWSGNTDTQYF; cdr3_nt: TGCAGTGCTAGATGGAGCGGGAACACAGATACGCAGTATTTT
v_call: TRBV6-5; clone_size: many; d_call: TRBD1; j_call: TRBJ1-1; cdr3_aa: CASSQTGGGTEAFF; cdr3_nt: TGTGCCAGCAGTCAGACAGGGGGAGGCACTGAAGCTTTCTTT
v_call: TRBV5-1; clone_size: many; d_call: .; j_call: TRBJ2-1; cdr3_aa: CASSLGGGYNNEQFF; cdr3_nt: TGCGCCAGCAGCTTGGGCGGAGGGTACAACAATGAGCAGTTCTTC
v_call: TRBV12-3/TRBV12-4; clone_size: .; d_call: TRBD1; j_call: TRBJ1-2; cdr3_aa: CASSYGQGWSGYTF; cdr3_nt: TGTGCCAGCAGTTACGGACAGGGCTGGTCTGGCTACACCTTC
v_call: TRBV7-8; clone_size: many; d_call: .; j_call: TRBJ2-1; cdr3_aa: CASSSEPPYEQFF; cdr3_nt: TGTGCCAGCAGCTCAGAGCCCCCGTATGAGCAGTTCTTC
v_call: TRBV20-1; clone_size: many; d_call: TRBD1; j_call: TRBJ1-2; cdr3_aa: CSARAGQGARGYTF; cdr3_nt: TGCAGTGCTAGAGCCGGACAGGGGGCTAGAGGCTACACCTTC
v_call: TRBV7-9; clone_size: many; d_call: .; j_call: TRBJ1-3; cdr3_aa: CASSPSRAFSGNTIYF; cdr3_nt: TGTGCCAGCAGCCCTTCTCGAGCCTTCTCTGGAAACACCATATATTTT
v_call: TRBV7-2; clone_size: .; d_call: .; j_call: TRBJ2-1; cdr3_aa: CASSLSLSSYNEQFF; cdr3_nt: TGTGCCAGCAGCTTAAGTCTTAGCTCCTACAATGAGCAGTTCTTC
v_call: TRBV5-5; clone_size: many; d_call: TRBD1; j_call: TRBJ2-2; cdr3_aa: CASSLQGGSTGELFF; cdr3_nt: TGTGCCAGCAGCTTACAGGGGGGATCCACCGGGGAGCTGTTTTTT
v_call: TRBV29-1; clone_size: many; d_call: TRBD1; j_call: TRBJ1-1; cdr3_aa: CSVDKAGQGSEAFF; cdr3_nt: TGCAGCGTTGATAAGGCGGGACAGGGCAGTGAAGCTTTCTTT
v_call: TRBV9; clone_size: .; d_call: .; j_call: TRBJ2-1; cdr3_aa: CASSGGRGGRSYNEQFF; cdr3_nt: TGTGCCAGCAGCGGGGGGCGTGGGGGCCGCTCCTACAATGAGCAGTTCTTC
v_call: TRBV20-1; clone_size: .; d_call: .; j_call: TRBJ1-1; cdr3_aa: CSAPTGNTEAFF; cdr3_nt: TGCAGTGCTCCGACAGGGAACACTGAAGCTTTCTTT
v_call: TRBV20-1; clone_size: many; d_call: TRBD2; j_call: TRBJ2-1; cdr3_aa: CSASVGSGGYNEQFF; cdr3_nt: TGCAGTGCTAGTGTGGGTAGCGGGGGATACAATGAGCAGTTCTTC